This passage covers 25 T cell receptor beta chains from one sample sequenced in a study of blood T cell repertoires in COVID-19. Libraries were prepared by immunoSEQ multiplex PCR; TCRdb keeps only in-frame clonotypes and omits some of them. The sample lists 440,000 or so clones, over 75% seen once, with approximately 1.5% in the top ten. The sequenced sample consisted of peripheral blood. These receptors came from a middle-aged woman with COVID-19, enrolled during active disease.

V gene TRBV3-1 (or the pseudogene TRBV3-2) combines with J gene TRBJ1-5; D is undetermined. The CDR3 sequence is 15 residues long. V lost 2 bases and J lost 1, with 9 bases in between. The germline V gene has CDR1 LGHDT and CDR2 YNNKEL (reference sequence). As DNA, the CDR3 is TGTGCCAGCAGCCAATCCCACAACAGCAATCAGCCCCAGCATTTT. Encoded protein: CASSQSHNSNQPQHF.

V usage is TRBV19 and J usage is TRBJ2-7, with D possibly matching TRBD2 (5 bases). Trimming shortened V by 6 bases and J by 2 bases, and 17 bases separated the two germline ends. Germline V gene sequence: CDR1 LNHDA, CDR2 SQIVND (reference sequence). This CDR3 has 15 residues. The CDR3 DNA sequence: TGTGCCAGTAGGTTAAGAGCGGCTCATGCCTACGAGCAGTACTTC. This translates into CASRLRAAHAYEQYF.

This clone occurred once. V and J are TRBV14 and TRBJ2-7, with 7 bases lining up with TRBD1. Germline V gene sequence: CDR1 SGHDN, CDR2 FVKESK. Losses at the gene ends were 3 bases for V and 2 bases for J; bases not matched to a gene: 7. CDR3 length: 15 residues. The CDR3 DNA is TGTGCCAGCAGCCAGACGACAGGGTTTACCTACGAGCAGTACTTC. It yields the protein CASSQTTGFTYEQYF.

This chain links TRBV5-6 with TRBJ2-1, with 7 positions matching TRBD1. V was clipped by 4 bases and J by 7 bases; unmatched bases: 11. The CDR3 is made up of 15 amino acids. The germline gives CDR1 SGHDT, CDR2 YYEEEE. This CDR3 is CASSRPGQTKNEQFF. Here the CDR3 DNA reads TGTGCCAGCAGCCGGCCGGGACAGACGAAGAATGAGCAGTTCTTC. Looking up the rest from reference TRBV5-6 and TRBJ2-1 gives the full variable domain: DAGVTQSPTHLIKTRGQQVTLRCSPKSGHDTVSWYQQALGQGPQFIFQYYEEEERQRGNFPDRFSGHQFPNYSSELNVNALLLGDSALYLCASSRPGQTKNEQFFGPGTRLTVL.

This chain joins TRBV5-1 and TRBJ2-3; 9 nucleotides align to TRBD2. The CDR3 covers 15 residues. CDR1 SGHRS and CDR2 YFSETQ come from the germline V gene. V dropped 0 bases and J dropped 6; count of bases not matched to a gene: 5. CDR3 in amino acids: CASSLDGREGDTQYF. The CDR3 nucleotides read TGCGCCAGCAGCTTGGATGGGCGGGAGGGTGATACGCAGTATTTT.

The chain joins TRBV4-2 to TRBJ1-5, with D perhaps matching TRBD1 (5 bases). Germline V gives CDR1 LGHNA, CDR2 YNFKEQ. The CDR3 covers 15 residues. The ends were cut back, 4 bases at V and 2 bases at J, with 12 bases in the middle. CDR3 residues: CASSLNEGGNQPQHF. Written as DNA, the CDR3 is TGTGCCAGCAGCCTTAACGAAGGGGGCAATCAGCCCCAGCATTTT.

V is TRBV18 and J is TRBJ1-2; D is undetermined. The CDR3 covers 12 residues. V lost 6 bases, J lost 4 bases, and 9 bases lay in between. Germline V gene sequence: CDR1 KGHSH, CDR2 LQKENI. CDR3 protein: CASSEATYGYTF. CDR3 nucleotides: TGTGCCAGCTCGGAGGCTACCTATGGCTACACCTTC. Complete variable domain (other parts from reference TRBV18 and TRBJ1-2): NAGVMQNPRHLVRRRGQEARLRCSPMKGHSHVYWYRQLPEEGLKFMVYLQKENIIDESGMPKERFSAEFPKEGPSILRIQQVVRGDSAAYFCASSEATYGYTFGSGTRLTVV.

The chain has TRBV21-1 and TRBJ2-7; TRBD1 reflects the table's D call only, with no check against the DNA. TRBV21-1 is a documented pseudogene. This CDR3 has 14 residues. For the CDR3, the DNA is TGTGCCAGTCGACCCACAGGGAAATCCTACGAGCAGTACTTC. Protein sequence: CASRPTGKSYEQYF.

This chain joins TRBV7-2 and TRBJ1-1, with 8 positions matching TRBD1. V dropped 3 bases and J dropped 6; count of bases not matched to a gene: 9. This CDR3 is built from 15 residues. The germline gives CDR1 SGHTA, CDR2 FQGNSA. The CDR3 DNA follows: TGTGCCAGCAGCTTCGTTAACAGGGGGATCGCTGAAGCTTTCTTT. Amino acid sequence: CASSFVNRGIAEAFF.

The chain recombines TRBV28 with TRBJ1-1; D gene unclear. V lost 2 bases to trimming and J lost 1 base, with 11 bases between them. Germline V CDR1 and CDR2: MDHEN, SYDVKM. The CDR3 contains 15 residues. CDR3 sequence (DNA): TGTGCCAGCAGTTTACGGGGTCCCGGGAACACTGAAGCTTTCTTT. It encodes CASSLRGPGNTEAFF.

The rearrangement joins TRBV6-6 to TRBJ2-7, with 9 bases lining up with TRBD1. Per the germline V gene, CDR1 is MNHNY and CDR2 is SVGAGI (reference sequence). CDR3 size: 13 residues. Trimming removed 6 bases from V and 2 bases from J; junction bases left unmatched: 2. The CDR3 here is CASRRDRAYEQYF. CDR3 bases: TGTGCCAGCAGACGGGACAGGGCCTACGAGCAGTACTTC.

J is TRBJ2-3 and V is TRBV5-1; 7 bases agree with TRBD2. The V gene's germline CDR1 is SGHRS and CDR2 YFSETQ. The CDR3 has 16 amino acids. The junction had 8 bases not matched to a gene; V was cut back by 4 bases and J by 0 bases. As DNA, the CDR3 is TGCGCCAGCAGCATCGCGGGACTACTTAGCACAGATACGCAGTATTTT. This gives the protein CASSIAGLLSTDTQYF.

CDR3 DNA: TGTGCCAGCAGCCAAGAGCATTCAGGGAATCAGCCCCAGCATTTT. Translation gives CASSQEHSGNQPQHF. V usage is TRBV3-1 (or the pseudogene TRBV3-2) and J usage is TRBJ1-5, with D tentatively TRBD1 (5 bases). Between the trimmed V and J ends, which lost 0 bases and 4 bases, there was a span of 10 bases. The CDR3 runs 15 residues. CDR1 LGHDT and CDR2 YNNKEL come from the germline V gene (reference sequence).

As for this clone: Sequence at one end of the junction differs from germline and may be a read error. The chain employs TRBV5-1 and TRBJ1-3, with a tentative D call TRBD1 (6 bases). The CDR3 loop spans 14 amino acids. CDR1 is SGHRS, CDR2 YFSETQ, per germline. CDR3 bases: TGCGCCAGCAGTTTGGGACAATCTGGAAACACCATATATTTT. Amino acids: CASSLGQSGNTIYF.

This chain links TRBV30 with TRBJ2-1; no definite D call. The CDR3 consists of 13 residues. The ends were cut back, 5 bases at V and 6 bases at J, with 14 bases in the middle. The germline V gene has CDR1 GTSNPN and CDR2 SVGIG (reference sequence). The CDR3: CAWGPFLSNEQFF. The CDR3, as DNA: TGTGCCTGGGGGCCATTTCTAAGCAATGAGCAGTTCTTC. Using reference TRBV30 and TRBJ2-1 for the parts outside the CDR3, the full variable domain is SQTIHQWPATLVQPVGSPLSLECTVEGTSNPNLYWYRQAAGRGLQLLFYSVGIGQISSEVPQNLSASRPQDRQFILSSKKLLLSDSGFYLCAWGPFLSNEQFFGPGTRLTVL.

This sequence joins TRBV6-5 and TRBJ2-7; D is perhaps TRBD2 (5 bases). CDR1 MNHEY and CDR2 SVGAGI come from the germline V gene. Trimming removed 5 bases at V and 5 bases at J, with 13 bases between. The CDR3 has 13 amino acids. DNA for the CDR3: TGTGCCAGCAGTACCCGGGAAGGCCACGAGCAGTACTTC. It encodes CASSTREGHEQYF.

The gene calls are TRBV24-1 and TRBJ2-1, with TRBD2 matching 11 bases. The germline V gene encodes CDR1 KGHDR and CDR2 SFDVKD. The CDR3 loop spans 16 amino acids. Losses at the gene ends were 4 bases for V and 6 bases for J; bases not matched to a gene: 7. DNA of the CDR3: TGTGCCACCAGTGAGTTTAGCGGGGGGGTTTCCAATGAGCAGTTCTTC. This gives the protein CATSEFSGGVSNEQFF.

The V and J genes are TRBV7-3 and TRBJ2-3, with a possible D match to TRBD2 (6 bases). In germline, CDR1 is SGHTA, CDR2 FQGTGA. V lost 2 bases, J lost 5 bases, and 23 bases lay in between. CDR3 size: 18 residues. CDR3 in DNA: TGTGCCAGCAGCTTACCGCTGGCGGGACTCCGGCTTCTAGATACGCAGTATTTT. Its protein product is CASSLPLAGLRLLDTQYF.

In this sample, this clone turned up a few times. This chain uses TRBV7-3 with TRBJ2-2; TRBD2 matches at 12 bases. The length of the CDR3 is 17 residues. Looked up from germline, CDR1 is SGHTA and CDR2 is FQGTGA. Trimming at V came to 5 bases and at J to 5 bases, leaving 9 bases not matched to a gene. The CDR3 loop is CASSPSLAGGQTGELFF. CDR3 nucleotide sequence: TGTGCCAGCAGCCCGTCCCTAGCGGGGGGGCAAACCGGGGAGCTGTTTTTT.

The count of this clone is one. This chain links TRBV12-3 or TRBV12-4 with TRBJ2-7; maybe TRBD2 (6 bases). V dropped 2 bases and J dropped 7 bases, with 12 bases sitting between them. CDR3 length: 13 residues. CDR3 residues: CASSLLGRTEQYF. As DNA, the CDR3 is TGTGCCAGCAGTTTACTAGGGAGGACGGAGCAGTACTTC.

In DNA, the CDR3 is TGTGCCAGCAGCCAAGATGCGCGGGGCTACACCTTC. Translation: CASSQDARGYTF. The rearrangement joins TRBV4-2 to TRBJ1-2; D gene uncertain. The CDR3 covers 12 residues. V lost 0 bases and J 8 bases, leaving 7 bases between the germline ends. Germline V gene data show CDR1 as LGHNA and CDR2 as YNFKEQ.

The chain is built from TRBV19 and TRBJ1-3; 7 nucleotides align to TRBD1. J lost 2 bases, V lost 5 bases, and 9 bases had no gene match. Germline V CDR1 and CDR2: LNHDA, SQIVND (reference sequence). The CDR3 covers 16 residues. The CDR3 DNA reads as TGTGCCAGTAGTGTACAGGGGAGGATAACTGGAAACACCATATATTTT. It translates to CASSVQGRITGNTIYF.

With respect to this clone: The same CDR3 also results from other DNA sequences found in this sample. This CDR3 reads CASSYSSRNTEAFF. In DNA form, the CDR3 reads TGTGCCAGCAGTTACTCCTCTAGAAACACTGAAGCTTTCTTT. The chain employs TRBV6-5 and TRBJ1-1; D is undetermined. V lost 0 bases and J 2 bases, leaving 7 bases between the germline ends. CDR1 MNHEY and CDR2 SVGAGI come from the germline V gene. The CDR3 totals 14 residues.

The V gene is TRBV6-6, the J gene TRBJ2-5; D is undetermined. Germline assignment: CDR1 MNHNY and CDR2 SVGAGI (reference sequence). The V gene lost 1 base and the J gene lost 1 base, with 4 bases spanning the gap. The CDR3 consists of 13 residues. The CDR3 sequence is CASSYFGQETQYF. CDR3 coding DNA: TGTGCCAGCAGTTACTTCGGCCAAGAGACCCAGTACTTC.

The rearrangement uses TRBV19 and TRBJ2-7; 7 bases agree with TRBD1. CDR1 and CDR2 from the germline V gene are LNHDA and SQIVND (reference sequence). The CDR3 runs 15 residues. Trimming cost V 1 base and J 3 bases; bases outside gene matches: 6. CDR3 in amino acids: CASSIAGPGGYEQYF. The CDR3 DNA sequence: TGTGCCAGTAGTATAGCGGGTCCAGGGGGCTACGAGCAGTACTTC.